Listed below are T cell receptor beta chains from one sample, sequenced in a study of blood T cell repertoires in COVID-19. The method was immunoSEQ multiplex PCR; TCRdb's version includes in-frame clones alone and lacks a portion of them. The sample lists more than 250,000 clones; 86% were seen once. Input material: PBMCs or T cells enriched from blood (not recorded which). The receptors originated from a woman younger than 30 who had recovered from COVID-19. The CDR3 runs from the conserved cysteine through the conserved F or W. A D gene is named only where the DNA matches it firmly. Where a row states a size, it is once, few, many or the class of an expanded clone; other rows omit it.

J gene: TRBJ2-1; clone size: -; D gene: -; CDR3 length: 11; V gene: TRBV20-1; CDR3 protein: CSAGTNNEQFF; CDR3 DNA: TGCAGTGCTGGTACTAACAATGAGCAGTTCTTC
J gene: TRBJ2-3; clone size: few; D gene: -; CDR3 length: 15; V gene: TRBV5-1; CDR3 protein: CASSSSGPRTDTQYF; CDR3 DNA: TGCGCCAGCAGCTCGTCAGGTCCCCGCACAGATACGCAGTATTTT
J gene: TRBJ1-1; clone size: -; D gene: TRBD1; CDR3 length: 19; V gene: TRBV28; CDR3 protein: CASRPQPGTGGAGGTEAFF; CDR3 DNA: TGTGCCAGCAGACCCCAGCCCGGGACAGGGGGCGCCGGGGGTACTGAAGCTTTCTTT
J gene: TRBJ2-6; clone size: -; D gene: -; CDR3 length: 13; V gene: TRBV5-1; CDR3 protein: CASSLSGANVLTF; CDR3 DNA: TGCGCCAGCAGTCTATCTGGGGCCAACGTCCTGACTTTC
J gene: TRBJ2-7; clone size: -; D gene: TRBD1; CDR3 length: 15; V gene: TRBV2; CDR3 protein: CASSDMGQGQNEQYF; CDR3 DNA: TGTGCCAGCAGTGATATGGGACAGGGTCAGAACGAGCAGTACTTC
J gene: TRBJ1-2; clone size: once; D gene: TRBD1; CDR3 length: 13; V gene: TRBV12-3/TRBV12-4; CDR3 protein: CASSPRQGHGYTF; CDR3 DNA: TGTGCCAGCAGTCCCCGACAGGGACATGGCTACACCTTC
J gene: TRBJ2-7; clone size: -; D gene: TRBD1; CDR3 length: 15; V gene: TRBV19; CDR3 protein: CASSIRTGVGYEQYF; CDR3 DNA: TGTGCCAGTAGTATTAGGACAGGGGTGGGCTACGAGCAGTACTTC
J gene: TRBJ1-1; clone size: -; D gene: -; CDR3 length: 13; V gene: TRBV9; CDR3 protein: CASSVAGGREAFF; CDR3 DNA: TGTGCCAGCAGCGTAGCTGGGGGGAGAGAAGCTTTCTTT
J gene: TRBJ1-1; clone size: few; D gene: -; CDR3 length: 13; V gene: TRBV18; CDR3 protein: CASSPPTETEAFF; CDR3 DNA: TGTGCCAGCTCACCCCCGACTGAGACTGAAGCTTTCTTT
J gene: TRBJ1-3; clone size: -; D gene: -; CDR3 length: 15; V gene: TRBV24-1; CDR3 protein: CATSDTTTGIDTIYF; CDR3 DNA: TGTGCCACCAGTGATACTACCACAGGGATCGACACCATATATTTT
J gene: TRBJ2-1; clone size: -; D gene: -; CDR3 length: 16; V gene: TRBV5-4; CDR3 protein: CASSLGLDPLYNEQFF; CDR3 DNA: TGTGCCAGCAGCTTGGGGCTAGACCCATTATACAATGAGCAGTTCTTC
J gene: TRBJ1-1; clone size: -; D gene: -; CDR3 length: 20; V gene: TRBV28; CDR3 protein: CASSSNPTQGPVRRSTEAFF; CDR3 DNA: TGTGCCAGCAGTTCAAACCCTACCCAGGGTCCGGTGCGAAGATCCACTGAAGCTTTCTTT
J gene: TRBJ1-1; clone size: -; D gene: -; CDR3 length: 13; V gene: TRBV13; CDR3 protein: CASSFALVDEAFF; CDR3 DNA: TGTGCCAGCAGCTTTGCCCTAGTGGATGAAGCTTTCTTT
J gene: TRBJ2-7; clone size: -; D gene: TRBD2; CDR3 length: 14; V gene: TRBV9; CDR3 protein: CASSPSGGNNEQYF; CDR3 DNA: TGTGCCAGCAGCCCGAGCGGGGGGAACAACGAGCAGTACTTC
J gene: TRBJ2-7; clone size: -; D gene: TRBD1; CDR3 length: 13; V gene: TRBV7-8; CDR3 protein: CASSLTGAYEQYF; CDR3 DNA: TGTGCCAGCAGCTTGACAGGGGCCTACGAGCAGTACTTC
J gene: TRBJ2-1; clone size: -; D gene: TRBD2; CDR3 length: 17; V gene: TRBV4-1; CDR3 protein: CASSPRLAGPPGDEQFF; CDR3 DNA: TGCGCCAGCAGCCCTAGACTAGCGGGACCACCGGGGGATGAGCAGTTCTTC
J gene: TRBJ1-1; clone size: -; D gene: -; CDR3 length: 15; V gene: TRBV3-1/TRBV3-2; CDR3 protein: CASSLRGTGNTEAFF; CDR3 DNA: TGTGCCAGCAGCCTTAGGGGGACGGGGAACACTGAAGCTTTCTTT
J gene: TRBJ1-2; clone size: -; D gene: -; CDR3 length: 12; V gene: TRBV13; CDR3 protein: CASSLTGSGYTF; CDR3 DNA: TGTGCCAGCAGCTTAACGGGGAGCGGCTACACCTTC
J gene: TRBJ1-1; clone size: -; D gene: TRBD1; CDR3 length: 13; V gene: TRBV11-2; CDR3 protein: CASSSDRVTEAFF; CDR3 DNA: TGTGCCAGCAGTTCGGACAGGGTCACTGAAGCTTTCTTT
J gene: TRBJ1-5; clone size: -; D gene: -; CDR3 length: 21; V gene: TRBV10-3; CDR3 protein: CAISEGVRRGYRGSGNQPQHF; CDR3 DNA: TGTGCCATCAGTGAAGGGGTACGGAGGGGATACCGAGGGAGCGGCAATCAGCCCCAGCATTTT
J gene: TRBJ2-1; clone size: -; D gene: -; CDR3 length: 13; V gene: TRBV5-8; CDR3 protein: CASSLGWGDEQFF; CDR3 DNA: TGTGCCAGCAGCTTGGGTTGGGGGGATGAGCAGTTCTTC
J gene: TRBJ2-7; clone size: once; D gene: -; CDR3 length: 11; V gene: TRBV28; CDR3 protein: CASSRREEQYF; CDR3 DNA: TGTGCCAGCAGTCGCCGGGAGGAGCAGTACTTC